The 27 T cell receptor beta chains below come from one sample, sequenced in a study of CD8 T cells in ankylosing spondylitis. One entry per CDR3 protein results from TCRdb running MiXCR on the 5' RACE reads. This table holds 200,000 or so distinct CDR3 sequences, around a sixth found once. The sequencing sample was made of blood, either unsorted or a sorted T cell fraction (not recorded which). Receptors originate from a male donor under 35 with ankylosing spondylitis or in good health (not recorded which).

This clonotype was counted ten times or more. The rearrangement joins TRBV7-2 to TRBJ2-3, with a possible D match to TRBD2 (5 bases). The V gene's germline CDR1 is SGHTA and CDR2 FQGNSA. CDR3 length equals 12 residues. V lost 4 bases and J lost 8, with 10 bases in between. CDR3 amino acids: CASSYNEGTQYF. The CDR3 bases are TGTGCCAGCAGCTACAACGAGGGTACGCAGTATTTT.

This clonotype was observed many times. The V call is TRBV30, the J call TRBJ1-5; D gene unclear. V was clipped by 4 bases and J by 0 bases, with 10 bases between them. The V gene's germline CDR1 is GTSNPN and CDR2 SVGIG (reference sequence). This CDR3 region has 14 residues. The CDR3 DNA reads TGTGCCTGGAATGCGATGGGTAGCAATCAGCCCCAGCATTTT. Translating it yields CAWNAMGSNQPQHF.

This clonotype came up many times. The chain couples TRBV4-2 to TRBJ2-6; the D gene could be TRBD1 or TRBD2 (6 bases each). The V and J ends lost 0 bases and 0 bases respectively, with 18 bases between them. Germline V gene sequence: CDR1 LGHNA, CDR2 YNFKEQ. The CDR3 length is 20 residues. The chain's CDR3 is CASSQDVAVRGNSGANVLTF. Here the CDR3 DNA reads TGTGCCAGCAGCCAAGATGTAGCGGTCAGGGGTAACTCTGGGGCCAACGTCCTGACTTTC.

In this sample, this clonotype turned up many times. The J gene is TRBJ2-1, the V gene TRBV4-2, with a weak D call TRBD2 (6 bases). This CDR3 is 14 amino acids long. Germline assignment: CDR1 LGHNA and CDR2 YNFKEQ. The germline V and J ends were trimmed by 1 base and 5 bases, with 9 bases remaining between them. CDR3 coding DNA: TGTGCCAGCAGCCAAGTCCCTAGCGACAATGAGCAGTTCTTC. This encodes CASSQVPSDNEQFF.

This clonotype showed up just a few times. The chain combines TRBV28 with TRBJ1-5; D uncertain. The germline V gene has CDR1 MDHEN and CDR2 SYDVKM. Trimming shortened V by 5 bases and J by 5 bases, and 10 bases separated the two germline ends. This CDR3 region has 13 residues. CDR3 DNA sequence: TGTGCCAGCAGTGCGGACCCTTATCAGCCCCAGCATTTT. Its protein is CASSADPYQPQHF.

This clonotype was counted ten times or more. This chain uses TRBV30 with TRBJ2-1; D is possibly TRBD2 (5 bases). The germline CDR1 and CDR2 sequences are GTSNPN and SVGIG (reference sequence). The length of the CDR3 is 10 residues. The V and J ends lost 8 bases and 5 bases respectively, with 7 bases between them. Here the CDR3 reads CAGGHNEQFF. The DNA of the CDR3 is TGTGCCGGCGGGCACAATGAGCAGTTCTTC.

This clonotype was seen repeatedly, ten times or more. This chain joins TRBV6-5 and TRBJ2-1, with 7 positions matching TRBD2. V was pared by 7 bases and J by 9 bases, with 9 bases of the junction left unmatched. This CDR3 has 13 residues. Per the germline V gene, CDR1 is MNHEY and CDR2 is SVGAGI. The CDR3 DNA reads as TGTGCCAGCAATCCGGGGGGAGCGGGTGAGCAGTTCTTC. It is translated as CASNPGGAGEQFF.

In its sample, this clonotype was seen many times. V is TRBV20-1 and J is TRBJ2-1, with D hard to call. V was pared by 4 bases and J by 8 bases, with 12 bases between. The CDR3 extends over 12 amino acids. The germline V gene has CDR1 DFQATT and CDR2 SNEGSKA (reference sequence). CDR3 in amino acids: CSATKFGDEQFF. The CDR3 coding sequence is TGCAGTGCTACTAAGTTCGGAGATGAGCAGTTCTTC.

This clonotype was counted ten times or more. DNA of the CDR3: TGTGCCACCAGCAGATACCTACACAACCCGAACACCGGGGAGCTGTTTTTT. It specifies CATSRYLHNPNTGELFF. V usage is TRBV15 and J usage is TRBJ2-2, with D unclear. This CDR3 has 17 amino acids. The germline V and J ends were trimmed by 2 bases and 0 bases, with 13 bases remaining between them. Per germline, CDR1 LNHNV and CDR2 YYDKDF (reference sequence). The full variable domain, its missing parts supplied by reference TRBV15 and TRBJ2-2, is DAMVIQNPRYQVTQFGKPVTLSCSQTLNHNVMYWYQQKSSQAPKLLFHYYDKDFNNEADTPDNFQSRRPNTSFCFLDIRSPGLGDTAMYLCATSRYLHNPNTGELFFGEGSRLTVL.

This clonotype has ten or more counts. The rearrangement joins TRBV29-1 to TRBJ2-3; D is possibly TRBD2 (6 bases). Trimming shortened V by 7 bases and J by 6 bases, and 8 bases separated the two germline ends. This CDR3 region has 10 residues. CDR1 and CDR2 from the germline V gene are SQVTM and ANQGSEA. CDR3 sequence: CSGAGDTQYF. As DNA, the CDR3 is TGCAGCGGGGCGGGGGATACGCAGTATTTT.

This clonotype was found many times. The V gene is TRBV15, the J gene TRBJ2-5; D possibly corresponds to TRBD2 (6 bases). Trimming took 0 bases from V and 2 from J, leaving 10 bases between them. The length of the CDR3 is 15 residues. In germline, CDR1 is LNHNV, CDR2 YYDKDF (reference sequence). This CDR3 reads CATSRDWGVQETQYF. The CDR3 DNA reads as TGTGCCACCAGCAGAGATTGGGGGGTTCAAGAGACCCAGTACTTC.

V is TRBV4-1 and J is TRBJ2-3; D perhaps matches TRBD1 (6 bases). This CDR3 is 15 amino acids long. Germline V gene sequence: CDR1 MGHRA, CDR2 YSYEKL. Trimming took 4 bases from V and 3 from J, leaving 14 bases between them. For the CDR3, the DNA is TGCGCCAGCAGCCTTCGGACAGAAGCTACAGATACGCAGTATTTT. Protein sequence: CASSLRTEATDTQYF.

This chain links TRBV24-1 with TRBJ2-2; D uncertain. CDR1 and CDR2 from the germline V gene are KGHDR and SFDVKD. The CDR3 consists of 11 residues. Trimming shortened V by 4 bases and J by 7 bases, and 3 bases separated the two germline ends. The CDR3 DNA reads TGTGCCACCAGTGAACGCGGGGAGCTGTTTTTT. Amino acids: CATSERGELFF.

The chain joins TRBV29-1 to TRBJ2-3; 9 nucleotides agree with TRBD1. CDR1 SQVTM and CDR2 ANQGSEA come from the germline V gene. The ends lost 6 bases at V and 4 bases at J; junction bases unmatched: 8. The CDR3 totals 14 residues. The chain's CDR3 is CSVKDRGSADTQYF. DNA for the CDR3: TGCAGCGTCAAGGACAGGGGTTCGGCAGATACGCAGTATTTT.

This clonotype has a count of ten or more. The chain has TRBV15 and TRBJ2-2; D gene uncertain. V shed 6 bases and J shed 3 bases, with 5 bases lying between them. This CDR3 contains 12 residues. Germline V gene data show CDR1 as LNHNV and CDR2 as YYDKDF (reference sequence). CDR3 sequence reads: CATSGDTGELFF. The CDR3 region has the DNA TGTGCCACCAGTGGCGACACCGGGGAGCTGTTTTTT.

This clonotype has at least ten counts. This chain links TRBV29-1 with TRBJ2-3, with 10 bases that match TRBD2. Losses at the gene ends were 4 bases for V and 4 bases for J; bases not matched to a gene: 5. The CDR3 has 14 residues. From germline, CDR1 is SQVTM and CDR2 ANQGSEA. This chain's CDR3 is CSVGASGSADTQYF. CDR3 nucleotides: TGCAGCGTTGGGGCTAGCGGGAGTGCAGATACGCAGTATTTT.

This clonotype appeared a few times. CDR3 coding DNA: TGTGCCAGCAGTGAGGGCACCGGGGAGCTGTTTTTT. Amino acid sequence: CASSEGTGELFF. The gene calls are TRBV6-4 and TRBJ2-2; D gene unclear. The CDR3 is made up of 12 amino acids. Germline V gene lookup returns CDR1 MRHNA and CDR2 SNTAGT. The V end lost 3 bases, the J end lost 4 bases, and 3 bases lay between the germline ends.

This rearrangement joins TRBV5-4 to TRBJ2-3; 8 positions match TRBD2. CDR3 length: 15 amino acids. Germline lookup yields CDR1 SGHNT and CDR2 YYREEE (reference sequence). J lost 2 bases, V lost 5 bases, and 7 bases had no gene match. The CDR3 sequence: CASSREGRDTDTQYF. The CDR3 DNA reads TGTGCCAGCAGTCGGGAGGGCCGTGACACAGATACGCAGTATTTT.

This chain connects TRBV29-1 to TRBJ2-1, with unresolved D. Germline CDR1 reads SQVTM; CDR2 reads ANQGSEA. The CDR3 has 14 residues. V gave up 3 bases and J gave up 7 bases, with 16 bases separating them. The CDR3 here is CSVDLSRLRNEQFF. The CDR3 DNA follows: TGCAGCGTTGATTTGAGCCGCCTCAGGAATGAGCAGTTCTTC.

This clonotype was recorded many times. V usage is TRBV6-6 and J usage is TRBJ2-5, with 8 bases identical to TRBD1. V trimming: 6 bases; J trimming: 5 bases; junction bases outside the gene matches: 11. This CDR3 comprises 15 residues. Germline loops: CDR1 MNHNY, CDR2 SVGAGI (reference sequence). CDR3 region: CASSLTSGGVETQYF. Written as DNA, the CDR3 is TGTGCCAGCAGCTTAACGTCAGGGGGCGTCGAGACCCAGTACTTC.

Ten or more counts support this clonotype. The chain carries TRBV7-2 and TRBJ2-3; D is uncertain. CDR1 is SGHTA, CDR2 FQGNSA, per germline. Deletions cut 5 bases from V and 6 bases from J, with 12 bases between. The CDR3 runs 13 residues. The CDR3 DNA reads TGTGCCAGCAGCGGAAACATGAGGGATACGCAGTATTTT. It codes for CASSGNMRDTQYF.

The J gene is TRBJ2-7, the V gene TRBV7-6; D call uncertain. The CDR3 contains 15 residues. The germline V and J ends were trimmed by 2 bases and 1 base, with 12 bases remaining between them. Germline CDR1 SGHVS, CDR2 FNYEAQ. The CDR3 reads CASSLLPPGSYEQYV. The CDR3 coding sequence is TGTGCCAGCAGCTTACTTCCCCCTGGGTCCTACGAGCAGTACGTC.

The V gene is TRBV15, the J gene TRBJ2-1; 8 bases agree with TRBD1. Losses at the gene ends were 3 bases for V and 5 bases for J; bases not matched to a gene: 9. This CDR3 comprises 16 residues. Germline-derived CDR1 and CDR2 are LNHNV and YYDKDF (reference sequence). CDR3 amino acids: CATSRVNRGEDNEQFF. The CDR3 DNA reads TGTGCCACCAGCAGGGTAAACAGGGGGGAGGACAATGAGCAGTTCTTC.

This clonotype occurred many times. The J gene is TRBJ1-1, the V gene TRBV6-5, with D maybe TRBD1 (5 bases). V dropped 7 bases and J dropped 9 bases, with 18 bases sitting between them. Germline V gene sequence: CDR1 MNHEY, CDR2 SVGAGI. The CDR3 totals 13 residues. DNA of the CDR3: TGTGCCAGCACCGAAACCGGGACGTCAAAAGCTTTCTTT. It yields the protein CASTETGTSKAFF.

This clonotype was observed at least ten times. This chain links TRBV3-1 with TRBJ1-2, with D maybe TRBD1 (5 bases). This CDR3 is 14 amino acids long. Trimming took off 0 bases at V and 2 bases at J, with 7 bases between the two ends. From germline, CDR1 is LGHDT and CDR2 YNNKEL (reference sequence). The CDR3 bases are TGTGCCAGCAGCCAAGATTGGGGGAACTATGGCTACACCTTC. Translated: CASSQDWGNYGYTF.

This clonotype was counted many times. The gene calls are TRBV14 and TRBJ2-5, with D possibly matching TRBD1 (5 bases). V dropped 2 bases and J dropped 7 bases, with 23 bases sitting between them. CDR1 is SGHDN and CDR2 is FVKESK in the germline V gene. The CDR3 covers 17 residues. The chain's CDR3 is CASSQTRVIRPQGTQYF. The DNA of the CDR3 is TGTGCCAGCAGCCAAACCCGAGTGATTCGGCCGCAGGGGACCCAGTACTTC. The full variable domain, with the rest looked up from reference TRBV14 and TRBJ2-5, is EAGVTQFPSHSVIEKGQTVTLRCDPISGHDNLYWYRRVMGKEIKFLLHFVKESKQDESGMPNNRFLAERTGGTYSTLKVQPAELEDSGVYFCASSQTRVIRPQGTQYFGPGTRLLVL.

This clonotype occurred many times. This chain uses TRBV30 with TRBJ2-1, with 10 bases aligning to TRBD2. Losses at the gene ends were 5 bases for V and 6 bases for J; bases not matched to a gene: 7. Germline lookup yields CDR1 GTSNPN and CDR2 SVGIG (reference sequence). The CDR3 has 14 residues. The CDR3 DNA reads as TGTGCCTGGGCTGTGGCTAGCGGGAGCAATGAGCAGTTCTTC. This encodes CAWAVASGSNEQFF.